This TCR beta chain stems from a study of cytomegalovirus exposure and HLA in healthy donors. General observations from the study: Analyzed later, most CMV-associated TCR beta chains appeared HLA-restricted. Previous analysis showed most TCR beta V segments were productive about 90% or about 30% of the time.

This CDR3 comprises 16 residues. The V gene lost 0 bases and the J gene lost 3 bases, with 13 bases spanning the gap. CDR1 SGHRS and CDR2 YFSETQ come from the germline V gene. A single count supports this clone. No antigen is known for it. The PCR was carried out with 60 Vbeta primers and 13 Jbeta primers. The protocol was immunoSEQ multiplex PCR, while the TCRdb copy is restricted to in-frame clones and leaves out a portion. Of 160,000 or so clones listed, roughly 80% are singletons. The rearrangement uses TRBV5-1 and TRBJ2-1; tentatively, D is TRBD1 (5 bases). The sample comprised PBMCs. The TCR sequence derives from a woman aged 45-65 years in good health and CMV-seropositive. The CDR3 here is CASSLGHVRDYNEQFF. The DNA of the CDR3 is TGCGCCAGCAGCTTGGGCCACGTCAGGGACTACAATGAGCAGTTCTTC.